The following is a T cell receptor beta chain sequence with its context. No antigen is known for it. The sample originates from a study of CD8+CD57+ T cells in acquired aplastic anemia. The TCR beta profiling, which covered VDJ combination and CDR3 sequence, was carried out using genomic DNA as the template. From the reads, TCRdb called clonotypes with MiXCR, one entry per CDR3 protein. The sample lists 200,000 or so distinct CDR3 sequences; less than 65% were seen once. The CDR3 loop spans 14 amino acids. Between the trimmed V and J ends, which lost 0 bases and 4 bases, there was a span of 7 bases. Germline values: CDR1 SEHNR, CDR2 FQNEAQ (reference sequence). General study findings and limits: Simpson's diversity of CD8+ cells was not significantly different in patients compared with controls.

This sequence joins TRBV7-9 and TRBJ1-5; D remains unclear. This receptor was identified in a human donor with severe aplastic anemia or a healthy control (not recorded which). Sequencing input: sorted CD4+, CD8+, or CD8+CD57+ T cells (not recorded which) from PBMCs. The CDR3 sequence is CASSLAGRNQPQHF. For the CDR3, the DNA is TGTGCCAGCAGCTTAGCCGGAAGGAATCAGCCCCAGCATTTT. The full variable domain, with the rest looked up from reference TRBV7-9 and TRBJ1-5, is DTGVSQNPRHKITKRGQNVTFRCDPISEHNRLYWYRQTLGQGPEFLTYFQNEAQLEKSRLLSDRFSAERPKGSFSTLEIQRTEQGDSAMYLCASSLAGRNQPQHFGDGTRLSIL.